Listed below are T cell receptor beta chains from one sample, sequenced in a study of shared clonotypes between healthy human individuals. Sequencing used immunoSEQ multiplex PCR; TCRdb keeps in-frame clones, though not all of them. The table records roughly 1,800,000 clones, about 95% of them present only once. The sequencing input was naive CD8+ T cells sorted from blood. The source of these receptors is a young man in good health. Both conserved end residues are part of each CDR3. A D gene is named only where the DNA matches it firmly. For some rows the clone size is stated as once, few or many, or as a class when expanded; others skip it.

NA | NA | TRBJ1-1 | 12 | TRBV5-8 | TGTGCCAGCAGCCCGGGATACACTGAAGCTTTCTTT | CASSPGYTEAFF
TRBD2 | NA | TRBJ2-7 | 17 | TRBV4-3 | TGCGCCAGCAGCCAAGGGCTAGCGGGAGTATCGCCCTACGAGCAGTACTTC | CASSQGLAGVSPYEQYF
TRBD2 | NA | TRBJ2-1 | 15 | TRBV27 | TGTGCCAGCACTTTAACCCGCGGGGGGGCAGATGAGCAGTTCTTC | CASTLTRGGADEQFF
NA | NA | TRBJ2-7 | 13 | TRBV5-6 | TGTGCCAGCAGCTTGGCTACAGCCTACGAGCAGTACTTC | CASSLATAYEQYF
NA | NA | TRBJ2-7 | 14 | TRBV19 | TGTGCCAGTAGTTCTGGGACGGGCTTCTACGAGCAGTACTTC | CASSSGTGFYEQYF
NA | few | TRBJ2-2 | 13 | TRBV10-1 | TGCGCCCCCAGACTAGCAGGGGCCGGGGAGCTGTTTTTT | CAPRLAGAGELFF
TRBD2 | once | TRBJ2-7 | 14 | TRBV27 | TGTGCCAGCAGTTCACAGGCGGGAGCCCACGAGCAGTACTTC | CASSSQAGAHEQYF
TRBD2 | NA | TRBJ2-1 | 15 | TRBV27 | TGTGCCAGCACTTTACTAGCGGGAGGTTACAATGAGCAGTTCTTC | CASTLLAGGYNEQFF
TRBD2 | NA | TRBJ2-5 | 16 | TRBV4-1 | TGCGCCAGCAGCCAAGATCTAGCGGGAGTACAAGAGACCCAGTACTTC | CASSQDLAGVQETQYF
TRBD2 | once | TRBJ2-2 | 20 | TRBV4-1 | TGCGCCAGCAGCCAATCGGGACTAGCGGGAGGAATCGGAAACACCGGGGAGCTGTTTTTT | CASSQSGLAGGIGNTGELFF
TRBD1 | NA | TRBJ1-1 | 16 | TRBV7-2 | TGTGCCAGCAGCGCGGCCGGGACAGTGTCGAACACTGAAGCTTTCTTT | CASSAAGTVSNTEAFF